These 4 T cell receptor beta chains came from one sample sequenced in a study of early T cells in non-severe SARS-CoV-2 infection. Using its own MiXCR run on the 5' RACE reads, TCRdb lists one record per CDR3 protein. The table includes around 88,000 distinct CDR3 sequences, 14% detected once. The sequencing sample was made of whole blood. These receptors were collected from an adult who was a healthcare worker with PCR-confirmed SARS-CoV-2 infection or an uninfected control (not recorded which).

CDR3 sequence (DNA): TGCGCCAGCAGCTTGGAGGGGGACTGGTACGAGCAGTACTTC. Translation: CASSLEGDWYEQYF. The chain has TRBV5-1 and TRBJ2-7; tentatively, D is TRBD1 or TRBD2 (6 bases each). The CDR3 has 14 amino acids. Germline V CDR1 and CDR2: SGHRS, YFSETQ. V lost 0 bases, J lost 4 bases, and 11 bases lay in between.

This clonotype came up a few times. The chain couples TRBV5-1 to TRBJ1-4; the D gene is possibly TRBD1 (5 bases). V shed 1 base and J shed 8 bases, with 18 bases lying between them. CDR1 and CDR2 (germline): SGHRS, YFSETQ. This CDR3 spans 16 amino acids. In DNA, the CDR3 is TGCGCCAGCAGCTTGTGGCCCCAGACAGATGCAGAAAAACTGTTTTTT. Residues: CASSLWPQTDAEKLFF.

This clonotype was seen only a few times. V is TRBV6-6 and J is TRBJ2-7; 11 positions match TRBD2. Germline V lookup: CDR1 MNHNY, CDR2 SVGAGI (reference sequence). Losses at the gene ends were 5 bases for V and 2 bases for J; bases not matched to a gene: 5. The CDR3 is 15 residues long. The DNA for the CDR3 is TGTGCCAGCAGTACCGGGACTAGCGGAACCTACGAGCAGTACTTC. Translating gives CASSTGTSGTYEQYF.

The chain carries TRBV20-1 and TRBJ1-1; D might be TRBD1 (6 bases). CDR1 and CDR2 (germline): DFQATT, SNEGSKA (reference sequence). The CDR3 spans 14 residues. V was clipped by 6 bases and J by 6 bases, with 20 bases between them. CDR3 sequence: CSAYTGRGYAEAFF. In DNA form, the CDR3 reads TGCAGTGCCTACACAGGGAGAGGTTACGCTGAAGCTTTCTTT.